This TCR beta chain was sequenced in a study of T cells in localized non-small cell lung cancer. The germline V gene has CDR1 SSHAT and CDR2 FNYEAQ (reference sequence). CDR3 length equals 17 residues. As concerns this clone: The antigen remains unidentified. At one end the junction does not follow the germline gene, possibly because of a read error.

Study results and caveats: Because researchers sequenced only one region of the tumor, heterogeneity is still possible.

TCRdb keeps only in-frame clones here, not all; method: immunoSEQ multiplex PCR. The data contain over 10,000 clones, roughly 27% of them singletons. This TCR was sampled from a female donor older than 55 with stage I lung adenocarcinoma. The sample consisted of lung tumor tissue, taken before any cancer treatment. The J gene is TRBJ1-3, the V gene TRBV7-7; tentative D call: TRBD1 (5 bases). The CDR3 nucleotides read TGTGTCAGCAGCTTGTTTACCGGCAGGGACTCTGGAAACACCATATATTTT. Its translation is CVSSLFTGRDSGNTIYF.